These T cell receptor beta chains were read from a single sample in a study of blood T cell repertoires in COVID-19. Profiled with immunoSEQ multiplex PCR; TCRdb holds only in-frame clones, not every one. The sample contains hundreds of thousands of clones, roughly 85% of which appear only once. The sequencing sample was made of PBMCs or T cells enriched from blood (not recorded which). These receptors all come from a man aged 40-55 years who had been exposed to COVID-19. The CDR3 runs from the conserved cysteine through the conserved F or W. A D gene is named only where the DNA matches it firmly. Size tells how often a clone was seen (once, few, many) or the class of an expanded clone, and some rows leave it out.

CDR3 DNA	CDR3 protein	D gene	clone size	V gene	J gene
TGCGCCAGCAAAGAAGGGGAAAGCAATCAGCCCCAGCATTTT	CASKEGESNQPQHF	.	once	TRBV5-1	TRBJ1-5
TGTGCCAGCAGCTCGACAGGGGCTAATGAAAAACTGTTTTTT	CASSSTGANEKLFF	TRBD1	once	TRBV7-8	TRBJ1-4
TGTGCCAGCAGCGTAGTGGCAGCGCCGAGCTCCTACGAGCAGTACTTC	CASSVVAAPSSYEQYF	.	.	TRBV9	TRBJ2-7
TGTGCCAGCAACACAGGGGATAGGGTGCAGTACTTC	CASNTGDRVQYF	TRBD1	.	TRBV18	TRBJ2-7
TGTGCCAGCAGCCCTTCCCCTCGGGACAGCTATGGCTACACCTTC	CASSPSPRDSYGYTF	TRBD1	.	TRBV3-1/TRBV3-2	TRBJ1-2
TGTGCCATAGGGGCAAGCTCCTATAATTCACCCCTCCACTTT	CAIGASSYNSPLHF	.	.	TRBV6-5	TRBJ1-6
TGTGCCACCAAAGGGAGTCTAGGGGAGACCCAGTACTTC	CATKGSLGETQYF	.	once	TRBV12-3/TRBV12-4	TRBJ2-5
TGTGCCATCGTGTCGGACAGTCTCTCCTACACCTTC	CAIVSDSLSYTF	.	.	TRBV12-3/TRBV12-4	TRBJ1-2
TGTGCCACGGGCGGCCGCGGGAGTGTAAATGAGCAGTTCTTC	CATGGRGSVNEQFF	TRBD2	.	TRBV24-1	TRBJ2-1
TGTGCCAGCAGCGTAGTGACGAGGAATGAGCAGTTCTTC	CASSVVTRNEQFF	.	.	TRBV9	TRBJ2-1
TGTGCCAGCAGTTTCCAGAGCGGGAGGAGGTACAATGAGCAGTTCTTC	CASSFQSGRRYNEQFF	TRBD2	.	TRBV27	TRBJ2-1
TGTGCCAGCAGTTTAGCCGACTCGCAGTACTTC	CASSLADSQYF	.	.	TRBV12-3/TRBV12-4	TRBJ2-7
TGTGCCATGGGGACTCCTGAGACCCAGTACTTC	CAMGTPETQYF	.	.	TRBV5-4	TRBJ2-5
TGTGCCAGCAGCCAAAGACTAGAACCCTACAATGAGCAGTTCTTC	CASSQRLEPYNEQFF	.	.	TRBV6-5	TRBJ2-1
TGTGCCAGCAGCCCTGGGCACAGGTCCTACGAGCAGTACTTC	CASSPGHRSYEQYF	.	.	TRBV7-2	TRBJ2-7
TGCGCCAGCAGCTTGGACGGTTCCTACGAGCAGTACTTC	CASSLDGSYEQYF	.	.	TRBV5-1	TRBJ2-7
TGTGCCAGCAGCCAAGGGGCAGGCCCAAGGAATGAGCAGTTCTTC	CASSQGAGPRNEQFF	.	few	TRBV4-2	TRBJ2-1
TGTGCCAGCAGCTTGGGAGGAACCTCTGGAAACACCATATATTTT	CASSLGGTSGNTIYF	.	few	TRBV11-3	TRBJ1-3
TGCGCCAGCAGCTTGGACAGGCGGTACGAGCAGTACTTC	CASSLDRRYEQYF	.	.	TRBV5-1	TRBJ2-7
TGTGCCAGCAGCTTAGCCAGGCTAACCTACGAGCAGTACTTC	CASSLARLTYEQYF	.	.	TRBV11-3	TRBJ2-7
TGTGCCAGCAGTGAAGTGGCAAGTAATGAGCAGTTCTTC	CASSEVASNEQFF	.	.	TRBV6-1	TRBJ2-1
TGTGCCAGCTACGGGGGGGATACGCAGTATTTT	CASYGGDTQYF	TRBD2	many	TRBV25-1	TRBJ2-3
TGTGCCAGCTCACCACGACCGGACACCTATGAGCAGTTCTTC	CASSPRPDTYEQFF	.	.	TRBV18	TRBJ2-1
TGTGCCAGCAGCTTAGTAGGAGACTCTTACAATGAGCAGTTCTTC	CASSLVGDSYNEQFF	.	.	TRBV11-2	TRBJ2-1
TGTGCCAGCAGCTTACTTGGCGGGGCGGAGACCCAGTACTTC	CASSLLGGAETQYF	.	.	TRBV7-2	TRBJ2-5
TGTGCCAGCATAGGGGATTGGGTCACCCTATGGGAGCAGTACTTC	CASIGDWVTLWEQYF	.	.	TRBV6-4	TRBJ2-7
TGTGCCAGCAGCTTAACGGACAGCTCTGGCTACACCTTC	CASSLTDSSGYTF	.	.	TRBV7-3	TRBJ1-2
TGTGCCAGCAGTTTATTAGCCGGGACTAGCGACTACGAGCAGTACTTC	CASSLLAGTSDYEQYF	TRBD2	.	TRBV28	TRBJ2-7
TGCGCCAGCAGCGCAACTTGGACAGCCAACCAAGAGACCCAGTACTTC	CASSATWTANQETQYF	.	.	TRBV10-1	TRBJ2-5